This T cell receptor beta chain derives from a study of T cells after yellow fever vaccination. The germline V gene has CDR1 MDHEN and CDR2 SYDVKM. Trimming took 10 bases from V and 4 from J, leaving 5 bases between them. This CDR3 is 10 amino acids long. Using its own MiXCR run on the 5' RACE reads, TCRdb lists one record per CDR3 protein. This table has about 340,000 distinct CDR3 sequences, about 8.7% appearing once. The genes are TRBV28 and TRBJ2-1; no clear D. This clonotype originated in a man between 18 and 35 years old who received the YFV17D yellow fever vaccine. Source: PBMCs, taken on the day of the first yellow fever vaccination. Here the CDR3 reads CATLYNEQFF. CDR3 DNA sequence: TGTGCCACTCTATACAATGAGCAGTTCTTC.